This T cell receptor beta chain was documented in a study of T cells in Graves' hyperthyroidism and ophthalmopathy. Germline assignment: CDR1 SGHVT and CDR2 SQSDAQ. V was clipped by 2 bases and J by 4 bases; unmatched bases: 10. The CDR3 has 16 amino acids. TCR beta CDR3 regions were amplified from RNA. The HTBI primer set drove a first-round RT-PCR of the TCR CDR3. TCRdb re-called the multiplex PCR reads through MiXCR, storing one row per CDR3 protein. Among around 100,000 distinct CDR3 sequences listed, less than 55% were seen once. Lactation, pregnancy, other autoimmune disease or uncontrolled infection excluded patients.

The receptor's source is a man in his forties or fifties with Graves' hyperthyroidism. The chain employs TRBV7-4 and TRBJ2-5, with 7 bases identical to TRBD2. The specimen was blood. CDR3 DNA sequence: TGTGCCAGCAGCTTATTAGGGGAGGGGAGGCGAGAGACCCAGTACTTC. Its translation is CASSLLGEGRRETQYF.